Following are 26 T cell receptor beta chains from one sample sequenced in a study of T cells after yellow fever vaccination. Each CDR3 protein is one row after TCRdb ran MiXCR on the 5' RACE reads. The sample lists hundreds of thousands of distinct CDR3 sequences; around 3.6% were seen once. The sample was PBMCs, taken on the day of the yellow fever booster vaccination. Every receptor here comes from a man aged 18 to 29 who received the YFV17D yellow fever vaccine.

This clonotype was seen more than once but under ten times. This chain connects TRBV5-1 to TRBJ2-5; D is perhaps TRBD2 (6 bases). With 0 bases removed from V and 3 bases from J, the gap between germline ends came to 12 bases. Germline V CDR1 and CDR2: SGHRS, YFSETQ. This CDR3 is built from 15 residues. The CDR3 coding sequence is TGCGCCAGCAGCTTGGGAGGTAGCGGAAAAGAGACCCAGTACTTC. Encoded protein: CASSLGGSGKETQYF.

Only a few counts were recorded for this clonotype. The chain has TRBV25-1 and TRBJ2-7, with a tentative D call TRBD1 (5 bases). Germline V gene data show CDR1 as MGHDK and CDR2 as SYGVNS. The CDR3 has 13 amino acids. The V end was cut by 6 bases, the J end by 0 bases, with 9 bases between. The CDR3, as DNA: TGTGCCAGCAGATCGGACACCTCCTACGAGCAGTACTTC. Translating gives CASRSDTSYEQYF.

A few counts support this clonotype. In DNA, the CDR3 is TGTGCCAGCAGTTACTCGGGCGGGAGGGGGACCCAGTACTTC. Its protein product is CASSYSGGRGTQYF. This chain joins TRBV6-5 and TRBJ2-5, with 9 bases that match TRBD2. The CDR3 is made up of 14 amino acids. CDR1 and CDR2 from the germline V gene are MNHEY and SVGAGI. V was clipped by 0 bases and J by 7 bases; unmatched bases: 3.

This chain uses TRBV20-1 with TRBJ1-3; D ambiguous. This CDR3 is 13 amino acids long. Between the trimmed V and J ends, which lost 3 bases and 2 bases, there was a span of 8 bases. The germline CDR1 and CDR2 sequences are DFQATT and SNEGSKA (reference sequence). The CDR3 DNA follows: TGCAGTGCTAGTTCCGAAACTGGAAACACCATATATTTT. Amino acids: CSASSETGNTIYF.

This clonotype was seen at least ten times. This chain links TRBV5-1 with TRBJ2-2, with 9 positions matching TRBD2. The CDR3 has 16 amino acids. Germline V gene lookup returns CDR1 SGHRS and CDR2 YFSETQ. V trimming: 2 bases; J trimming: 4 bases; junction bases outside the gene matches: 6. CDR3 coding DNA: TGCGCCAGCAGCTTACTGCGAGCGGGGGGCACCGGGGAGCTGTTTTTT. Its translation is CASSLLRAGGTGELFF. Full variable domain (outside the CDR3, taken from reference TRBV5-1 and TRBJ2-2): KAGVTQTPRYLIKTRGQQVTLSCSPISGHRSVSWYQQTPGQGLQFLFEYFSETQRNKGNFPGRFSGRQFSNSRSEMNVSTLELGDSALYLCASSLLRAGGTGELFFGEGSRLTVL.

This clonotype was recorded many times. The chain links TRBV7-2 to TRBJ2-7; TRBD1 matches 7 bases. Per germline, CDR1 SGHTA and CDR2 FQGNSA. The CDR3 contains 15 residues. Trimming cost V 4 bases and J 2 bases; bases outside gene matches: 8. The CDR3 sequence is CASSSGQPGAYEQYF. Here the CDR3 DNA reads TGTGCCAGCAGCTCGGGACAGCCAGGGGCCTACGAGCAGTACTTC.

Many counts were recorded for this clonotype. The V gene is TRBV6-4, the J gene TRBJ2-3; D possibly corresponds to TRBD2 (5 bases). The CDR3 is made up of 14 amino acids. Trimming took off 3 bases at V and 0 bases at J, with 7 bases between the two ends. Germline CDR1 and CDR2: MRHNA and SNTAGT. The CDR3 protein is CASSERGSTDTQYF. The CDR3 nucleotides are TGTGCCAGCAGTGAAAGAGGGAGCACAGATACGCAGTATTTT.

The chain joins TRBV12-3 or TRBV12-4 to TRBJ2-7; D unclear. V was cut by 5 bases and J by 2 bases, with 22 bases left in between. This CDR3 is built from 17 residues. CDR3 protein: CASSPHLVSEATYEQYF. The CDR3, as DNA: TGTGCCAGCAGTCCACACCTGGTGTCGGAAGCCACCTACGAGCAGTACTTC.

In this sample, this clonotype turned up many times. CDR3 sequence: CATRSPEIRYIYNSPLHF. In DNA form, the CDR3 reads TGTGCCACCAGGAGCCCTGAGATCCGTTATATTTATAATTCACCCCTCCACTTT. The V gene is TRBV24-1, the J gene TRBJ1-6, with D unresolved. Looked up from germline, CDR1 is KGHDR and CDR2 is SFDVKD. Trimming cost V 7 bases and J 4 bases, with 22 bases left between them. The CDR3 is 18 amino acids.

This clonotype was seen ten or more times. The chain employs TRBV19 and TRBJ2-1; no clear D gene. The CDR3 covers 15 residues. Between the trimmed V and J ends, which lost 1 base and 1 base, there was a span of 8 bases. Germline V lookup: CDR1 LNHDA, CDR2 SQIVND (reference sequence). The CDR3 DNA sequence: TGTGCCAGTAGTATAGGGGCGAATTCCTACAATGAGCAGTTCTTC. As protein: CASSIGANSYNEQFF.

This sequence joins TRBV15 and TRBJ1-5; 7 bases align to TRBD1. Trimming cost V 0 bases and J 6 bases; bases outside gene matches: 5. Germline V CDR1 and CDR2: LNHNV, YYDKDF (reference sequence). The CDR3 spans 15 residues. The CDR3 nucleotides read TGTGCCACCAGCAGAGATAAGGGGGCAGGTCAGCCCCAGCATTTT. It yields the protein CATSRDKGAGQPQHF.

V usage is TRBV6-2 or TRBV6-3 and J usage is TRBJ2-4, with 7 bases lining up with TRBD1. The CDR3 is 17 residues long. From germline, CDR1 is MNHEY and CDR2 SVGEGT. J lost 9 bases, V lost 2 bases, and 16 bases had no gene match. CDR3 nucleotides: TGTGCCAGCAGTTACCCTTCGGCGACAGGGAAGGGAGTCATTCAGTACTTC. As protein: CASSYPSATGKGVIQYF.

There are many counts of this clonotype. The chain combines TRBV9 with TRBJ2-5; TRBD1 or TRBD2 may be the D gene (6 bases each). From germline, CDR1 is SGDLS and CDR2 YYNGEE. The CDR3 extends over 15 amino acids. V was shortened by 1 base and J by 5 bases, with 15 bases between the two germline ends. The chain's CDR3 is CASSVYGGVIETQYF. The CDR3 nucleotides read TGTGCCAGCAGCGTATACGGGGGCGTGATCGAGACCCAGTACTTC.

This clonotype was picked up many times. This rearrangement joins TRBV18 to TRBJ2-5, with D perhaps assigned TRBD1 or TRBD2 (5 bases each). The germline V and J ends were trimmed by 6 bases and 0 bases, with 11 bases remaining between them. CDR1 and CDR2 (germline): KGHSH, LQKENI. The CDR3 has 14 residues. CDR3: CASSPGRDQETQYF. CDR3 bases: TGTGCCAGCTCCCCAGGGAGAGACCAAGAGACCCAGTACTTC.

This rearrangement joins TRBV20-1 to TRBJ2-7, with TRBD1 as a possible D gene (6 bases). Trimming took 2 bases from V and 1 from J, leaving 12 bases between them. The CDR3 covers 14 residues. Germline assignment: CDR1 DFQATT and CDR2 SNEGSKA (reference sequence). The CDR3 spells CSARKGHNSYEQYF. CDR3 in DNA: TGCAGTGCTAGAAAGGGACACAATTCCTACGAGCAGTACTTC.

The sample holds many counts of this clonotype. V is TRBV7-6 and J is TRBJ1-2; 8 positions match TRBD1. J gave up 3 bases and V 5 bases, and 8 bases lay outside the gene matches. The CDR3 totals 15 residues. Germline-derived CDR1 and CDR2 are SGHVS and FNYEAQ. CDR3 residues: CASSPMQGAHYGYTF. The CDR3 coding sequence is TGTGCCAGCAGCCCCATGCAGGGGGCACACTATGGCTACACCTTC. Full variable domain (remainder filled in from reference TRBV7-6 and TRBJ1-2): GAGVSQSPRYKVTKRGQDVALRCDPISGHVSLYWYRQALGQGPEFLTYFNYEAQQDKSGLPNDRFSAERPEGSISTLTIQRTEQRDSAMYRCASSPMQGAHYGYTFGSGTRLTVV.

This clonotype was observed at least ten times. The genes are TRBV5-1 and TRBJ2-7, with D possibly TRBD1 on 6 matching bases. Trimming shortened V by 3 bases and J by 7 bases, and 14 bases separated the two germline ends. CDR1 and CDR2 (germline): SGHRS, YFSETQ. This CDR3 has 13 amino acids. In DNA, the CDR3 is TGCGCCAGCAGCTATTCAGGGGCGGAGGAGCAGTACGTC. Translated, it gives CASSYSGAEEQYV.

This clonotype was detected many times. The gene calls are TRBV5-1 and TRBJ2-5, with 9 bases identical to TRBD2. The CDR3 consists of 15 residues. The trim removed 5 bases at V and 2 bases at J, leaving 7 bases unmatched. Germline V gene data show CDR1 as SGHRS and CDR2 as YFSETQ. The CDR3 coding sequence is TGCGCCAGCAGTAAGCTAGCGGGGAAGCAAGAGACCCAGTACTTC. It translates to CASSKLAGKQETQYF.

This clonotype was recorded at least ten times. The CDR3 DNA follows: TGCGCCAGCAGCTTGGACGAGACCCAGTACTTC. The encoded protein is CASSLDETQYF. This rearrangement joins TRBV5-1 to TRBJ2-5; D remains ambiguous. Germline V gene data show CDR1 as SGHRS and CDR2 as YFSETQ. This CDR3 has 11 residues. Trimming took off 0 bases at V and 5 bases at J, with 2 bases between the two ends.

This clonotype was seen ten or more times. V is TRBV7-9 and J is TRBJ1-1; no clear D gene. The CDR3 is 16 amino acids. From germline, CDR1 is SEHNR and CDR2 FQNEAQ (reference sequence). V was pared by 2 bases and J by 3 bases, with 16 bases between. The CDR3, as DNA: TGTGCCAGCAGCTTAAGTACAGTATGGACGGACACTGAAGCTTTCTTT. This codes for CASSLSTVWTDTEAFF.

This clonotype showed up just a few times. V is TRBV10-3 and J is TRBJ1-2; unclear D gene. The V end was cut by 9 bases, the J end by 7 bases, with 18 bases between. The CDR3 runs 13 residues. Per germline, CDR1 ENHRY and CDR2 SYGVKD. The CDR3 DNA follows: TGTGCCATGAGTAGGGCCGAAGAGGGTGGCTACACCTTC. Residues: CAMSRAEEGGYTF.

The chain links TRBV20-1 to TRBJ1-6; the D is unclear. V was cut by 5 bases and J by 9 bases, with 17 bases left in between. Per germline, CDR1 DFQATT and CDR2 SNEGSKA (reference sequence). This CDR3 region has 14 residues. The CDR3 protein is CSAAALSGGSPLHF. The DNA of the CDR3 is TGCAGTGCTGCCGCCCTATCCGGTGGTTCACCCCTCCACTTT.

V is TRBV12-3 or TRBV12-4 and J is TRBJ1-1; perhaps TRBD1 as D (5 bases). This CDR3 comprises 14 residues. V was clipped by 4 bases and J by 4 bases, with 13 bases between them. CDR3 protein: CASSYRSRGTEAFF. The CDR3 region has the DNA TGTGCCAGCAGTTACAGGTCGAGGGGCACTGAAGCTTTCTTT.

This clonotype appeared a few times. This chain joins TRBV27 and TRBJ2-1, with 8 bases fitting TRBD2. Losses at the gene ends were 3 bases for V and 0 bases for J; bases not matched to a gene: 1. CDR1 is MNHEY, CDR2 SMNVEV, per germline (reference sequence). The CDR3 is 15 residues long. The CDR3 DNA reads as TGTGCCAGCAGTTTGCGGGGGGTCTCCTACAATGAGCAGTTCTTC. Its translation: CASSLRGVSYNEQFF.

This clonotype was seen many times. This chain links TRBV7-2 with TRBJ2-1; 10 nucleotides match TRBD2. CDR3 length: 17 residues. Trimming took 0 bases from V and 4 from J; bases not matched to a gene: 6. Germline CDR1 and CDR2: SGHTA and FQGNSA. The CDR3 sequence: CASSLALGTSDYNEQFF. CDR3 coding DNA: TGTGCCAGCAGCTTAGCGTTAGGGACTAGCGATTACAATGAGCAGTTCTTC.

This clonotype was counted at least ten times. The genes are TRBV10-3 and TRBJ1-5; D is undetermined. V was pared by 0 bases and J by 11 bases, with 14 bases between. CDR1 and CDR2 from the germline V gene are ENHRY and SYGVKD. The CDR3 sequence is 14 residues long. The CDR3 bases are TGTGCCATCAGTGAGTCTACGGCGACCAAGGCCCAGCATTTT. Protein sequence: CAISESTATKAQHF.